These T cell receptor beta chains were read from a single sample in a study of cytomegalovirus exposure and HLA in healthy donors. Clones were read by immunoSEQ multiplex PCR, and TCRdb kept only the in-frame ones, dropping some. This table has around 120,000 clones, around three quarters appearing once. The sequenced sample consisted of PBMCs. The receptor source for this set is a man aged 18 to 29 in good health and CMV-seronegative. Each CDR3 is given with its conserved first and last residue.

V gene: TRBV4-1; CDR3 protein: CASSPGDRGQLDTIYF
V gene: TRBV5-4; CDR3 protein: CASSLDSGPYNEQFF
V gene: TRBV28; CDR3 protein: CASSFQTSGSNEQFF
V gene: TRBV11-3; CDR3 protein: CASSASGNNEQFF
V gene: TRBV19; CDR3 protein: CASSTRGGGYEQYF
V gene: TRBV7-9; CDR3 protein: CASSARGSGANVLTF
V gene: TRBV9; CDR3 protein: CASSPDSRPQPQHF
V gene: TRBV5-1; CDR3 protein: CASSLTGGVSYEQYF
V gene: TRBV9; CDR3 protein: CASTPRGIDTQYF
V gene: TRBV15; CDR3 protein: CATSRDGRWNSPLHF
V gene: TRBV7-9; CDR3 protein: CASSNRGGIEAFF
V gene: TRBV9; CDR3 protein: CASSVGGNSYNEQFF
V gene: TRBV2; CDR3 protein: CASKGRANTEAFF
V gene: TRBV5-1; CDR3 protein: CASSLGGSGSSHEQYF
V gene: TRBV5-1; CDR3 protein: CASSLTSGYTDTQYF
V gene: TRBV7-2; CDR3 protein: CASSFEEGQGVYEQYF
V gene: TRBV5-1; CDR3 protein: CASSLGPSGSQETQYF
V gene: TRBV7-2; CDR3 protein: CASSPRVGTEAFF
V gene: TRBV4-2; CDR3 protein: CASSQVGESTEAFF
V gene: TRBV2; CDR3 protein: CASSLLRAKNIQYF
V gene: TRBV7-9; CDR3 protein: CASSPIGTSSDEQYF
V gene: TRBV2; CDR3 protein: CASSEWGLNTEAFF
V gene: TRBV7-9; CDR3 protein: CSSTPRGTTETQYF
V gene: TRBV7-3; CDR3 protein: CASSPHPSGQGFYEQYF
V gene: TRBV9; CDR3 protein: CASSAPGQALYGYTF
V gene: TRBV5-1; CDR3 protein: CASSPTNYGYTF
V gene: TRBV15; CDR3 protein: CATSMLSREAFF
V gene: TRBV4-2; CDR3 protein: CASSKTTGSYTEAFF
V gene: TRBV6-4; CDR3 protein: CASSEGVADTGELFF
V gene: TRBV29-1; CDR3 protein: CSATQGYGTDTQYF
V gene: TRBV11-2; CDR3 protein: CASSYGLTQGREQYF
V gene: TRBV18; CDR3 protein: CASSPPSRGLYEQYF
V gene: TRBV9; CDR3 protein: CASSVVPNNEQFF
V gene: TRBV5-8; CDR3 protein: CASSLAPGFEQYF
V gene: TRBV5-1; CDR3 protein: CASSLGTSGRAGTDTQYF
V gene: TRBV27; CDR3 protein: CASSLPRQVVKYF
V gene: TRBV4-1; CDR3 protein: CASSQPLAGTYEQYF
V gene: TRBV28; CDR3 protein: CASGRRIPIEQYF
V gene: TRBV30; CDR3 protein: CAWNSGRRFYNEQFF
V gene: TRBV13; CDR3 protein: CASSSPVGANVLTF
V gene: TRBV2; CDR3 protein: CASSDQGSNTEAFF
V gene: TRBV9; CDR3 protein: CASSVAIQETQYF
V gene: TRBV27; CDR3 protein: CASIDDPDGSTEAFF
V gene: TRBV27; CDR3 protein: CASSPNTGAYNEQFF
V gene: TRBV7-9; CDR3 protein: CASSLGGGETQYF
V gene: TRBV9; CDR3 protein: CASSATGSGRGHEQFF
V gene: TRBV7-3; CDR3 protein: CASSARQGPLNQPQHF
V gene: TRBV9; CDR3 protein: CASSVGTGALSYEQYF
V gene: TRBV4-3; CDR3 protein: CASSQGTGSPYEQYF
V gene: TRBV30; CDR3 protein: CAWSGVYEQYF
V gene: TRBV2; CDR3 protein: CASKLLAGAFPGELFF
V gene: TRBV4-3; CDR3 protein: CASSQGPGQGNGETQYF
V gene: TRBV19; CDR3 protein: CASSMARTGREQYF
V gene: TRBV21-1; CDR3 protein: CASSKEVVRGRQPQHF
V gene: TRBV7-9; CDR3 protein: CASSPGQVYYEQYF
V gene: TRBV6-5; CDR3 protein: CASSRQGVSPLHF
V gene: TRBV6-5; CDR3 protein: CASGQAADEQFF
V gene: TRBV4-2; CDR3 protein: CASSPSLGQNEKLFF
V gene: TRBV4-3; CDR3 protein: CASSQDRSLGELFF
V gene: TRBV11-2; CDR3 protein: CASTFGGELFF